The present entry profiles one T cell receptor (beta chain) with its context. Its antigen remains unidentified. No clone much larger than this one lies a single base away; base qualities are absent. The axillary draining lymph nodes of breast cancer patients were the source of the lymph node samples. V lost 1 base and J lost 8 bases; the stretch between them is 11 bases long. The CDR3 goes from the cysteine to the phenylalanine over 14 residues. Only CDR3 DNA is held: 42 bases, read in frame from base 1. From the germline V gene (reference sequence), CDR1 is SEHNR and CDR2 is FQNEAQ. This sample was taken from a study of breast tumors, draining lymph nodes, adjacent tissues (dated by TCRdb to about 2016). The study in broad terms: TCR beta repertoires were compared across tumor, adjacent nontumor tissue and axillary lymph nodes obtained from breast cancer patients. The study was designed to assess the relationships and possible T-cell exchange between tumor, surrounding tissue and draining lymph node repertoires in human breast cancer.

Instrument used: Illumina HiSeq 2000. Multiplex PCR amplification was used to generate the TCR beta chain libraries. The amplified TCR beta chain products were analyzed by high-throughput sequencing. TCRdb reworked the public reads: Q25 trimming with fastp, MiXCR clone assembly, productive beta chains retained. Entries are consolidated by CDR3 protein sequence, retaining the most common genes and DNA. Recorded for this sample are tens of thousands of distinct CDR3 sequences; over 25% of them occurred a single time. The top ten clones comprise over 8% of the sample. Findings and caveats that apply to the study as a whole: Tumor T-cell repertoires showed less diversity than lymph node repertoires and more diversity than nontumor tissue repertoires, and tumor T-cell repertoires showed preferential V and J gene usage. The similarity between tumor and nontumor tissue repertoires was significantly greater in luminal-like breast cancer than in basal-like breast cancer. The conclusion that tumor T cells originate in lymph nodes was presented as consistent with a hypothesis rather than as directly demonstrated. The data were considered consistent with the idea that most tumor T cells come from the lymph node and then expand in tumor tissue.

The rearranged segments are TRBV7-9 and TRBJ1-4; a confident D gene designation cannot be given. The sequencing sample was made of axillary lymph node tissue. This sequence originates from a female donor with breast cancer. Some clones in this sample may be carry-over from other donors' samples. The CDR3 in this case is CASSLGINPEKLFF. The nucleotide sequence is TGTGCCAGCAGCTTAGGGATTAATCCCGAAAAACTGTTTTTT.